The text below deals with one T cell receptor beta chain. Its antigen is currently unknown. Profiling relied on immunoSEQ multiplex PCR, and the TCRdb table lists in-frame clones only, not all of them. The sample lists around 150,000 clones, about 93% occurring once. This sample was taken from a study of T cell responses to AZD1222 COVID-19 vaccine. Findings of the study overall: Baseline seropositivity characterized only a handful of AZD1222 recipients. Sampling that yielded the repertoires occurred only after the peak T cell response. Dominant at 160-218 and 743-854, vaccine-associated CD4 TCRs also spanned spike.

The CDR3 is 17 amino acids. V was pared by 2 bases and J by 0 bases, with 4 bases of the junction left unmatched. Germline CDR1 is SGHVS and CDR2 is FQNEAQ. This TCR came from an adult in good health. The chain recombines TRBV7-8 with TRBJ2-6; the match to TRBD2 covers 7 bases. The source was peripheral blood, collected on day 0 of AZD1222 vaccination. CDR3 sequence reads: CASSLRREISGANVLTF. The CDR3 DNA is TGTGCCAGCAGCTTAAGGCGGGAGATCTCTGGGGCCAACGTCCTGACTTTC.